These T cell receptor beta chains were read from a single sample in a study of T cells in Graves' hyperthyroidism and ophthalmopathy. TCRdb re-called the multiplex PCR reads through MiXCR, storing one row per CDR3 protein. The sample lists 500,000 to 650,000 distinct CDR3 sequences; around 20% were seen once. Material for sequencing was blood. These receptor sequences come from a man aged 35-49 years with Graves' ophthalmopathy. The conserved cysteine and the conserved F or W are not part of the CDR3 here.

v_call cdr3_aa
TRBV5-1 ASSVRDNAYEQH
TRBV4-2 ASSQDKAGPGYGYT
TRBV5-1 GSSLARRGTGELF
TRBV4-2 ASSQDRVASGNTIY
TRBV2 ASPGLAGYYEQY
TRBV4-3 ASSQVTGEGETQY
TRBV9 ASSVGGRTGGTGELF
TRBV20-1 SARAIYRRGEQY
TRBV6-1 AHAGGQFSYEQY
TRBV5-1 ASWDRGNANYGYT
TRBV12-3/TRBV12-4 ASTGADYEQY
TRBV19 ASIPRGTGELF
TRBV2 ASSVPPSGRGNEQF
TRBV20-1 SASGSSGYNSPLH
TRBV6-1 ASGRPSSYEQY
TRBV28 ASSPGLPRASNQPQH
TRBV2 ASSRTGPRSPKLF
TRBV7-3 ASSQAHPGTRTYEQY
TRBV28 ASRPSVRVYTGELF
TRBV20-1 SANLEGILGGHEQY
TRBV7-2 ASSRDMSRSPLH
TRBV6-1 ASMIGETQY
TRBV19 ASRTDWSYGYT
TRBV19 ASSMELEREQL